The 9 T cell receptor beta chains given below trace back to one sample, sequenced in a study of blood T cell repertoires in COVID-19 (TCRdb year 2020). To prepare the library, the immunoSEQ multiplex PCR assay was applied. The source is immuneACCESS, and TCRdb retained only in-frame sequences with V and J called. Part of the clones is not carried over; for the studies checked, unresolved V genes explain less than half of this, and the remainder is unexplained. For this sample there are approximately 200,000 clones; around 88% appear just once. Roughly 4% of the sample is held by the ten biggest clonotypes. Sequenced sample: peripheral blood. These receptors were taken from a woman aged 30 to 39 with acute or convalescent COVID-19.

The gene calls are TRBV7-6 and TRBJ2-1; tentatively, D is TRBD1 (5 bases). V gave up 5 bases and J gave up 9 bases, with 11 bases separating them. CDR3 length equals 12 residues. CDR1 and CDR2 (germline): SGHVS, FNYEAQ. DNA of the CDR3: TGTGCCAGCAGCGTTCAGGGTCTTGAGCAGTTCTTC. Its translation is CASSVQGLEQFF. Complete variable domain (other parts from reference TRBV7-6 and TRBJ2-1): GAGVSQSPRYKVTKRGQDVALRCDPISGHVSLYWYRQALGQGPEFLTYFNYEAQQDKSGLPNDRFSAERPEGSISTLTIQRTEQRDSAMYRCASSVQGLEQFFGPGTRLTVL.

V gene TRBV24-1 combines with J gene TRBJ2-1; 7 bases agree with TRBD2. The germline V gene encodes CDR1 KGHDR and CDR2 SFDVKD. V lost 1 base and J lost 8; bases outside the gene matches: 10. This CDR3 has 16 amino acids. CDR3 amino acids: CATSDFSSGPWDEQFF. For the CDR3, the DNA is TGTGCCACCAGTGATTTTTCTAGCGGACCTTGGGATGAGCAGTTCTTC.

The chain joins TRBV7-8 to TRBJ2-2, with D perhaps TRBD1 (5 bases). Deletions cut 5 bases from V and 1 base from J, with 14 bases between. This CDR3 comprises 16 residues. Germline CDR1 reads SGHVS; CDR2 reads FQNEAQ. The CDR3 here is CASSLRQTGNTGELFF. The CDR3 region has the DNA TGTGCCAGCAGCCTCAGACAGACTGGGAACACCGGGGAGCTGTTTTTT.

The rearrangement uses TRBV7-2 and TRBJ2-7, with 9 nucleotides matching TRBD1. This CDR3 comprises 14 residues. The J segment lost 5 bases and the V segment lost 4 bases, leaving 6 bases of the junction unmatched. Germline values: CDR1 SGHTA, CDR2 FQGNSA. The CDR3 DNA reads TGTGCCAGCAGCTCTCGGACAGGGGAGAACGAGCAGTACTTC. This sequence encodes CASSSRTGENEQYF.

CDR3 in amino acids: CATSRDAQSNEQFF. The CDR3 DNA reads as TGTGCCACCAGCAGAGATGCCCAGTCTAATGAGCAGTTCTTC. The V and J genes are TRBV15 and TRBJ2-1; D is unclear. V lost 0 bases to trimming and J lost 7 bases, with 10 bases between them. Looked up from germline, CDR1 is LNHNV and CDR2 is YYDKDF (reference sequence). This CDR3 is 14 amino acids long.

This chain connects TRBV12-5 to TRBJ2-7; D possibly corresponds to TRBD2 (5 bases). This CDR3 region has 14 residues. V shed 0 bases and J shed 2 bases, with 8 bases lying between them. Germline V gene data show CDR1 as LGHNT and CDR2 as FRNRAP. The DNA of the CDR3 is TGTGCTAGTGGTTTGGTACCGAGGGCCTACGAGCAGTACTTC. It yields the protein CASGLVPRAYEQYF. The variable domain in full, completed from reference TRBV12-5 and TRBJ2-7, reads DARVTQTPRHKVTEMGQEVTMRCQPILGHNTVFWYRQTMMQGLELLAYFRNRAPLDDSGMPKDRFSAEMPDATLATLKIQPSEPRDSAVYFCASGLVPRAYEQYFGPGTRLTVT.

The CDR3 coding sequence is TGTGCCAGCAGCTTAGGGCGGGAGGGTCCAGGGACCCAGTACTTC. This codes for CASSLGREGPGTQYF. The gene calls are TRBV13 and TRBJ2-5, with 9 bases that match TRBD2. The germline V gene encodes CDR1 PRHDT and CDR2 FYEKMQ (reference sequence). The CDR3 sequence is 15 residues long. V shed 0 bases, J shed 7 bases, and the junction held 6 bases outside the gene matches.

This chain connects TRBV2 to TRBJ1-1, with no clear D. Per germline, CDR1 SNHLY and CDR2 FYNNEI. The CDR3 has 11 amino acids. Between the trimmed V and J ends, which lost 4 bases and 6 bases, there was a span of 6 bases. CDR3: CASSVESEAFF. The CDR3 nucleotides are TGTGCCAGCAGTGTGGAGTCTGAAGCTTTCTTT. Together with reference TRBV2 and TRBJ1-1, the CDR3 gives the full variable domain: EPEVTQTPSHQVTQMGQEVILRCVPISNHLYFYWYRQILGQKVEFLVSFYNNEISEKSEIFDDQFSVERPDGSNFTLKIRSTKLEDSAMYFCASSVESEAFFGQGTRLTVV.

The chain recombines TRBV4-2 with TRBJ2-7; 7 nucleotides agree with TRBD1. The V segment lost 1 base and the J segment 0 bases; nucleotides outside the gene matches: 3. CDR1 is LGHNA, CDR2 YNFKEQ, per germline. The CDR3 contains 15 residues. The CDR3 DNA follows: TGTGCCAGCAGCCAAGGACAGGGCCGCTCCTACGAGCAGTACTTC. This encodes CASSQGQGRSYEQYF.